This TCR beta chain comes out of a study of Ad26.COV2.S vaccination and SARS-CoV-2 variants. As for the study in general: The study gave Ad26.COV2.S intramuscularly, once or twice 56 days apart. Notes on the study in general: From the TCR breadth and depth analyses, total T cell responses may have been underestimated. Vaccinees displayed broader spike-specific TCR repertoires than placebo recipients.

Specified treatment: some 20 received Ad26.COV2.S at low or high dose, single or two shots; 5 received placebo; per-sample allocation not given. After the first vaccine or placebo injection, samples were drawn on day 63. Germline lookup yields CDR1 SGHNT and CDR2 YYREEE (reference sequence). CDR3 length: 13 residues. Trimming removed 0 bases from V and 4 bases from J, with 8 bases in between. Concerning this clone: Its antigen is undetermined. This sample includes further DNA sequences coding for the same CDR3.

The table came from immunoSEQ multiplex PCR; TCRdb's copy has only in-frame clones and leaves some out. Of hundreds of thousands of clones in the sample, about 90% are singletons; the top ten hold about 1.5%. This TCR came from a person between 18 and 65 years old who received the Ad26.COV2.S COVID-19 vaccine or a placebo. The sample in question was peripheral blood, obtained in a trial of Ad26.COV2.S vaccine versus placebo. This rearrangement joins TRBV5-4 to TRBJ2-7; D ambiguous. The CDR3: CASSLASGYEQYF. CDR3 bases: TGTGCCAGCAGCTTGGCCTCTGGATACGAGCAGTACTTC.